This passage covers 20 T cell receptor beta chains from one sample sequenced in a study of T cell responses to AZD1222 COVID-19 vaccine. The repertoire was sequenced with immunoSEQ multiplex PCR; TCRdb's copy has only in-frame clones and lacks some. This sample has roughly 79,000 clones, with 78% found just once. Sequenced material: peripheral blood, taken on day 0 of AZD1222 vaccination. The receptors here all came from an adult in good health.

V usage is TRBV5-8 and J usage is TRBJ2-2, with TRBD2 identical over 7 bases. CDR3 length: 16 amino acids. CDR1 and CDR2 from the germline V gene are SGHTS and YDEGEE. V trimming: 1 base; J trimming: 5 bases; junction bases outside the gene matches: 8. CDR3 protein: CASSLPRTRPTGELFF. The CDR3 DNA reads TGTGCCAGCAGCTTGCCAAGGACTAGGCCTACCGGGGAGCTGTTTTTT.

V is TRBV5-6 and J is TRBJ1-5; no reliable D call. V gave up 1 base and J gave up 5 bases, with 13 bases separating them. CDR1 and CDR2 (germline): SGHDT, YYEEEE. This CDR3 has 15 amino acids. The CDR3 nucleotides read TGTGCCAGCAGCTTGAAGGTCCGGTACGATCAGCCCCAGCATTTT. This sequence encodes CASSLKVRYDQPQHF.

This clone was counted a few times. The chain joins TRBV6-2 or TRBV6-3 to TRBJ2-1, with unresolved D. Looked up from germline, CDR1 is MNHEY and CDR2 is SVGEGT. The CDR3 contains 14 residues. V was pared by 2 bases and J by 3 bases, with 8 bases between. DNA of the CDR3: TGTGCCAGCAGTTACGCGACAAACTACAATGAGCAGTTCTTC. Translation gives CASSYATNYNEQFF.

The rearrangement joins TRBV18 to TRBJ1-2; TRBD1 is a possible D gene (5 bases). CDR3 length: 14 residues. The V gene lost 4 bases and the J gene lost 4 bases, with 13 bases spanning the gap. Germline V lookup: CDR1 KGHSH, CDR2 LQKENI. The CDR3 spells CASSRPQGGYGYTF. In nucleotides, the CDR3 is TGTGCCAGCTCACGACCGCAGGGTGGCTATGGCTACACCTTC.

The chain couples TRBV7-2 to TRBJ2-3, with D uncertain. V dropped 4 bases and J dropped 4 bases, with 9 bases sitting between them. Germline CDR1 and CDR2: SGHTA and FQGNSA. This CDR3 comprises 13 residues. For the CDR3, the DNA is TGTGCCAGCAGCTCCAAAGGCGCAGATACGCAGTATTTT. Amino acid sequence: CASSSKGADTQYF.

This chain connects TRBV5-1 to TRBJ1-1; the D gene is possibly TRBD1 (6 bases). Trimming left V 4 bases short and J 2 bases short, with 21 bases between. The CDR3 covers 17 residues. CDR1 SGHRS and CDR2 YFSETQ come from the germline V gene. CDR3 in DNA: TGCGCCAGCAGCCTCTACACCCTACAGGGCGGAAACACTGAAGCTTTCTTT. Translation: CASSLYTLQGGNTEAFF.

The V and J genes are TRBV30 and TRBJ2-1; the match to TRBD1 covers 10 bases. Germline CDR1 reads GTSNPN; CDR2 reads SVGIG (reference sequence). The CDR3 spans 15 residues. V shed 0 bases, J shed 6 bases, and the junction held 5 bases outside the gene matches. The CDR3 sequence is CAWSVRRTGGNEQFF. For the CDR3, the DNA is TGTGCCTGGAGTGTACGTAGGACAGGGGGCAATGAGCAGTTCTTC.

V is TRBV5-1 and J is TRBJ2-1; D ambiguous. Trimming removed 2 bases at V and 4 bases at J, with 10 bases between. Germline CDR1 is SGHRS and CDR2 is YFSETQ. This CDR3 spans 14 amino acids. The CDR3 DNA sequence: TGCGCCAGCAGCTTAGGCTCTAATTACAATGAGCAGTTCTTC. This encodes CASSLGSNYNEQFF.

The chain couples TRBV4-2 to TRBJ2-5; the D gene is possibly TRBD2 (6 bases). Looked up from germline, CDR1 is LGHNA and CDR2 is YNFKEQ. Deletions cut 0 bases from V and 9 bases from J, with 14 bases between. The CDR3 has 14 amino acids. CDR3 DNA: TGTGCCAGCAGCCAAGAGGCGGGCCCGGGGGCCCAGTACTTC. Translating gives CASSQEAGPGAQYF.

V is TRBV11-2 and J is TRBJ2-1; D gene uncertain. CDR1 is SGHAT and CDR2 is FQNNGV in the germline V gene. The length of the CDR3 is 12 residues. Trimming took 1 base from V and 6 from J, leaving 4 bases between them. CDR3 nucleotide sequence: TGTGCCAGCAGCTTAGGGGTCAATGAGCAGTTCTTC. This sequence encodes CASSLGVNEQFF.

This clone was observed a handful of times. The chain carries TRBV6-4 and TRBJ1-5, with D tentatively TRBD1 (6 bases). CDR1 and CDR2 from the germline V gene are MRHNA and SNTAGT. Between the trimmed V and J ends, which lost 3 bases and 6 bases, there was a span of 15 bases. The CDR3 runs 15 residues. This CDR3 reads CASSEVAGAGQPQHF. CDR3 sequence (DNA): TGTGCCAGCAGTGAAGTTGCGGGGGCTGGTCAGCCCCAGCATTTT.

V and J are TRBV28 and TRBJ2-1; weak D call: TRBD2 (5 bases). In germline, CDR1 is MDHEN, CDR2 SYDVKM. The CDR3 runs 14 residues. The ends were cut back, 2 bases at V and 5 bases at J, with 10 bases in the middle. CDR3 loop: CASSLEDLNNEQFF. CDR3 bases: TGTGCCAGCAGTTTAGAGGACTTGAACAATGAGCAGTTCTTC. Filled out from reference TRBV28 and TRBJ2-1, the complete variable domain reads DVKVTQSSRYLVKRTGEKVFLECVQDMDHENMFWYRQDPGLGLRLIYFSYDVKMKEKGDIPEGYSVSREKKERFSLILESASTNQTSMYLCASSLEDLNNEQFFGPGTRLTVL.

This clone was observed a handful of times. V gene TRBV11-3 combines with J gene TRBJ2-2; no firm D call. Trimming pared 6 bases from V and 5 bases from J, leaving 13 bases between. The CDR3 runs to 14 residues. CDR1 and CDR2 from the germline V gene are SGHNT and YENEEA. CDR3 bases: TGTGCCAGCAGTAGGGCAGGTCGAACCGGGGAGCTGTTTTTT. It yields the protein CASSRAGRTGELFF.

This chain connects TRBV5-5 to TRBJ2-7, with a tentative D call TRBD2 (5 bases). Trimming left V 4 bases short and J 7 bases short, with 15 bases between. CDR3 length: 13 amino acids. Germline CDR1 is SGHKS and CDR2 is YYEKEE (reference sequence). CDR3 residues: CASSPHVAGEQYF. The CDR3, as DNA: TGTGCCAGCAGCCCCCATGTTGCGGGTGAGCAGTACTTC.

This clone came up once. The chain couples TRBV4-2 to TRBJ2-1; 9 nucleotides match TRBD2. V lost 0 bases to trimming and J lost 6 bases; unmatched junction nucleotides: 9. The CDR3 runs 17 residues. Germline CDR1 reads LGHNA; CDR2 reads YNFKEQ. The CDR3 region is CASSQEAGLANPNEQFF. The CDR3 nucleotides read TGTGCCAGCAGCCAAGAAGCCGGACTAGCGAACCCCAATGAGCAGTTCTTC.

The J gene is TRBJ2-1, the V gene TRBV7-6; 8 nucleotides agree with TRBD1. The ends lost 6 bases at V and 5 bases at J; junction bases unmatched: 12. The CDR3 is made up of 16 amino acids. CDR1 is SGHVS, CDR2 FNYEAQ, per germline. This chain's CDR3 is CASSSSRGRANNEQFF. CDR3 coding DNA: TGTGCCAGCAGTTCAAGCAGGGGGCGGGCCAACAATGAGCAGTTCTTC.

The rearrangement links TRBV20-1 to TRBJ1-4, with no clear D. The V gene lost 3 bases and the J gene lost 3 bases, with 5 bases spanning the gap. The CDR3 sequence is 12 residues long. Germline assignment: CDR1 DFQATT and CDR2 SNEGSKA (reference sequence). CDR3 protein: CSASNPNEKLFF. DNA of the CDR3: TGCAGTGCTAGTAACCCTAATGAAAAACTGTTTTTT.

The rearrangement links TRBV6-5 to TRBJ2-7; TRBD2 matches at 9 bases. Germline trimming cut 4 bases from V and 2 bases from J; bases unmatched to any gene: 9. The germline V gene has CDR1 MNHEY and CDR2 SVGAGI. The CDR3 contains 16 residues. The CDR3 region has the DNA TGTGCCAGCAGTTCGGTAGCGGGAGCTACGACCTACGAGCAGTACTTC. Translation gives CASSSVAGATTYEQYF.

This chain uses TRBV5-1 with TRBJ1-1; D is perhaps TRBD1 (5 bases). Trimming took off 3 bases at V and 3 bases at J, with 9 bases between the two ends. CDR1 and CDR2 from the germline V gene are SGHRS and YFSETQ. The CDR3 runs 13 residues. The CDR3: CASSWDGYTEAFF. The CDR3 coding sequence is TGCGCCAGCAGCTGGGACGGGTACACTGAAGCTTTCTTT. Supplemented by reference TRBV5-1 and TRBJ1-1, the full variable domain reads KAGVTQTPRYLIKTRGQQVTLSCSPISGHRSVSWYQQTPGQGLQFLFEYFSETQRNKGNFPGRFSGRQFSNSRSEMNVSTLELGDSALYLCASSWDGYTEAFFGQGTRLTVV.

This clone has just one count. V gene TRBV7-6 combines with J gene TRBJ2-1; D is possibly TRBD2 (6 bases). The CDR3 is 15 amino acids. CDR1 is SGHVS and CDR2 is FNYEAQ in the germline V gene. Trimming left V 1 base short and J 4 bases short, with 11 bases between. CDR3 loop: CASSLEVAAYNEQFF. Here the CDR3 DNA reads TGTGCCAGCAGCTTAGAGGTAGCGGCTTACAATGAGCAGTTCTTC.